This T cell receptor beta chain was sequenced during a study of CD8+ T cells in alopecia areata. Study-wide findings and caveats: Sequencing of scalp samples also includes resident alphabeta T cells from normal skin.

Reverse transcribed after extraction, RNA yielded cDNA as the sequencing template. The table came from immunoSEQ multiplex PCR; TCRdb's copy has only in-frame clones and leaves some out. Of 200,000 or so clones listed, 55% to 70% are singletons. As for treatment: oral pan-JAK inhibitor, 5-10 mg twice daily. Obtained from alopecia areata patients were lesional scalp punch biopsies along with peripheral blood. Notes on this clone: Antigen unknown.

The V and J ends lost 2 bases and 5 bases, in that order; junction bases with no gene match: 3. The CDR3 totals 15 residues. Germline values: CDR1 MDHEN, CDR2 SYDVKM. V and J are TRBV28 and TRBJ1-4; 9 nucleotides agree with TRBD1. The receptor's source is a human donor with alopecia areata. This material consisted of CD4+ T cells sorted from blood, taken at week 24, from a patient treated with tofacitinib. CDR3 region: CASSLGGQGNEKLFF. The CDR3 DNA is TGTGCCAGCAGTTTAGGAGGACAGGGGAATGAAAAACTGTTTTTT.